The 11 T cell receptor beta chains below were found in one sample sequenced in a study of blood T cells in healthy people across ages. The authors ran a second PCR of roughly 7 to 11 cycles using a sample-barcoded 5' primer and a J-beta primer mix. TCRdb re-called the 5' RACE reads through MiXCR, storing one row per CDR3 protein. The table shows nearly 800,000 distinct CDR3 sequences, with roughly three fifths occurring only once. The specimen sequenced was blood. The receptors were gathered from a man aged 40-50 years in good health.

This clonotype was picked up a small number of times. This chain uses TRBV10-3 with TRBJ2-6; perhaps TRBD1 as D (6 bases). Germline V gives CDR1 ENHRY, CDR2 SYGVKD. The CDR3 runs to 17 residues. Between the trimmed V and J ends, which lost 0 bases and 0 bases, there was a span of 9 bases. The CDR3 DNA reads as TGTGCCATCAGTGAGTCGGGACACCGCTCTGGGGCCAACGTCCTGACTTTC. Translated: CAISESGHRSGANVLTF.

Here the CDR3 DNA reads TGTGCCAGCAGTTTAGGGATCTATGAAAAACTGTTTTTT. Amino acid sequence: CASSLGIYEKLFF. The chain combines TRBV12-3 or TRBV12-4 with TRBJ1-4; D is unclear. This CDR3 has 13 amino acids. V was shortened by 1 base and J by 6 bases, with 6 bases between the two germline ends.

This clonotype has only a few counts. The rearrangement uses TRBV11-1 and TRBJ2-1; TRBD1 aligns across 9 bases. This CDR3 region has 12 residues. Germline V gene lookup returns CDR1 SGHAT and CDR2 FQDESV (reference sequence). J lost 7 bases, V lost 6 bases, and 1 base had no gene match. Here the CDR3 DNA reads TGTGCCAGCAGACAGGGGGCGAATGAGCAGTTCTTC. Translating gives CASRQGANEQFF.

This clonotype appeared a single time. J is TRBJ2-1 and V is TRBV18, with TRBD1 matching 8 bases. J lost 5 bases, V lost 6 bases, and 9 bases had no gene match. This CDR3 region has 15 residues. Germline V lookup: CDR1 KGHSH, CDR2 LQKENI. CDR3 loop: CASSLDRGRDNEQFF. Here the CDR3 DNA reads TGTGCCAGCTCTCTTGACAGGGGCCGGGACAATGAGCAGTTCTTC.

CDR3 DNA: TGCGCCAGCAGCCAAGAAAGGGCGGGAGAGACCCAGTACTTC. It yields the protein CASSQERAGETQYF. The genes are TRBV4-1 and TRBJ2-5, with D perhaps matching TRBD2 (5 bases). V was clipped by 0 bases and J by 4 bases, with 9 bases between them. The CDR3 is made up of 14 amino acids. Germline loops: CDR1 MGHRA, CDR2 YSYEKL.

The chain recombines TRBV15 with TRBJ1-1, with 8 positions matching TRBD1. V dropped 0 bases and J dropped 1; count of bases not matched to a gene: 10. The CDR3 extends over 18 amino acids. Germline V gives CDR1 LNHNV, CDR2 YYDKDF (reference sequence). The CDR3 region has the DNA TGTGCCACCAGCAGAGATCTGGCGACAGGGGTCTCGAACACTGAAGCTTTCTTT. This gives the protein CATSRDLATGVSNTEAFF.

This rearrangement joins TRBV13 to TRBJ1-2; a possible D gene is TRBD1 (5 bases). Germline V gene sequence: CDR1 PRHDT, CDR2 FYEKMQ (reference sequence). V lost 2 bases to trimming and J lost 2 bases, with 24 bases between them. This CDR3 comprises 19 residues. The CDR3 region is CASSLTIGSGLQENYGYTF. CDR3 DNA: TGTGCCAGCAGCTTAACCATCGGGTCGGGGCTCCAGGAAAACTATGGCTACACCTTC.

As concerns this clonotype: A read error may account for a junction end that differs from germline. The chain has TRBV28 and TRBJ2-4; D may be TRBD1 or TRBD2 (5 bases each). The germline gives CDR1 MDHEN, CDR2 SYDVKM. The CDR3 is 13 residues long. The CDR3 is CACSEGFSNIQYF. CDR3 coding DNA: TGTGCCTGCAGTGAGGGGTTCTCAAACATTCAGTACTTC.

This clonotype was seen just once. This chain connects TRBV28 to TRBJ2-4; tentative D call: TRBD2 (5 bases). Looked up from germline, CDR1 is MDHEN and CDR2 is SYDVKM. CDR3 length: 17 residues. V lost 6 bases and J lost 5, with 23 bases in between. CDR3 in DNA: TGTGCCAGCAGCCCCCCACGGGGAGCCCCCACTGAAAACATTCAGTACTTC. This encodes CASSPPRGAPTENIQYF. The full variable domain, with the rest looked up from reference TRBV28 and TRBJ2-4, is DVKVTQSSRYLVKRTGEKVFLECVQDMDHENMFWYRQDPGLGLRLIYFSYDVKMKEKGDIPEGYSVSREKKERFSLILESASTNQTSMYLCASSPPRGAPTENIQYFGAGTRLSVL.

The chain is built from TRBV12-3 or TRBV12-4 and TRBJ1-6; possibly TRBD1 for D (5 bases). The CDR3 is made up of 14 amino acids. Trimming shortened V by 2 bases and J by 10 bases, and 12 bases separated the two germline ends. CDR3 in DNA: TGTGCCAGCAGTTTAAATCAGGGTCGATCACCCCTCCACTTT. Its translation: CASSLNQGRSPLHF.

This clonotype was counted a few times. The CDR3 loop reads CASSLAGTGPNEQYF. The CDR3 nucleotides are TGTGCCAGCAGCTTAGCCGGGACAGGGCCCAACGAGCAGTACTTC. The genes are TRBV7-2 and TRBJ2-7; 9 positions agree with TRBD1. Germline V gene lookup returns CDR1 SGHTA and CDR2 FQGNSA. After removal of 0 bases from V and 5 bases from J, the junction contained 5 bases not matched to a gene. This CDR3 is 15 amino acids long.